This TCR beta chain is drawn from a study of siplizumab effects on memory and regulatory T cells (dated by TCRdb to about 2019). About the study as a whole: The study examined how the anti-CD2 antibody siplizumab affects alloreactive T-cell subsets in allogeneic mixed lymphocyte reactions built from human PBMCs.

The library was generated by the immunoSEQ multiplex PCR assay. The deep sequencing platform assayed about 10^5 TCR templates per sample. Genomic DNA extracted from sorted T cells was used for TCRbeta CDR3 sequencing. As for the original processing: Clonal analysis of TCRbeta CDR3 data was done in the R programming language. Alloreactive CD4+ and CD8+ clones were defined by comparing unstimulated samples with post-reaction CFSE-low samples. By matching sequences to the repertoires of sorted unstimulated Treg and non-Treg cells, each alloreactive CD4+ clone was assigned a regulatory or non-regulatory origin. TCRdb took this table from immuneACCESS and kept in-frame rearrangements with V and J called. Such tables lack part of the clones; where checked against another copy, unresolved V genes explain under half of the gap, and the rest is unexplained. That table is the source of V, J and clone size, and D and trimming were worked out from the DNA. The sample table records approximately 110,000 clones; roughly nine tenths of these occur just once. Approximately 0.75% of the sample is taken by the ten largest.

As to this clone: Its antigen target is currently unknown. Base qualities are not recorded, but no much larger clone differs from it by a single base.

Inclusive of the bounding cysteine and phenylalanine, the CDR3 is 13 residues long. The sequence is cut down to CDR3 DNA, 39 bases in frame from base 1. At the junction V is shortened by 4 bases and J by 4 bases, with 8 bases in between. CDR1 MNHEY and CDR2 SVGAGI are derived from the germline V gene. Sorted unstimulated T cells and proliferating T cells recovered from mixed lymphocyte reactions underwent TCRbeta CDR3 sequencing. Fresh whole blood from around 11 HLA-typed healthy donors was used to isolate PBMCs. Unstimulated CD4+ regulatory T cells were FACS-sorted to map the origin of alloreactive clones. General study outcomes and caveats: Among mappable alloreactive CD4+ clones, an average Treg-derived fraction of over 60% was observed with siplizumab, compared with more than 25% in control reactions. Whether proliferating Tregs from siplizumab cultures actually had suppressive function was not functionally confirmed. Because sequences at frequencies below about 10^-5 were poorly captured, only a minor fraction of alloreactive clones could be mapped back to unstimulated subsets. For roughly 75-97% of proliferating CD4+ or CD8+ clones, no naive or memory phenotype could be assigned. Siplizumab significantly reduced the cumulative frequency of alloreactive sequences traceable to unstimulated CD4+ memory T cells. Greater diversity appeared to be present in unstimulated naive T cells than in memory T cells, and a substantial contribution to the alloresponse seemed to be made by naive cells.

This chain joins TRBV6-5 to TRBJ2-1; no D gene is confidently identified. The source material was Tregs sorted from blood. This TCR was sampled from a human donor in good health. The nucleotides read TGTGCCAGCAGTTGGGGTATTTACAATGAGCAGTTCTTC. It encodes CASSWGIYNEQFF.